These 20 T cell receptor beta chains originate from one sample sequenced in a study of blood T cells in healthy people across ages. It was with a sample-barcoded 5' primer and a J-beta primer mix that a second PCR of about 6 to 11 cycles was run. TCRdb reanalysed the 5' RACE reads using MiXCR and keeps one entry per CDR3 protein. The table shows hundreds of thousands of distinct CDR3 sequences, with approximately 53% occurring only once. Sequenced: blood. Receptors originate from a man of 80 years or more in good health.

This sequence joins TRBV7-6 and TRBJ1-4, with D hard to call. CDR3 length equals 14 residues. Germline V lookup: CDR1 SGHVS, CDR2 FNYEAQ. Between the trimmed V and J ends, which lost 6 bases and 0 bases, there was a span of 8 bases. CDR3 sequence (DNA): TGTGCCAGCAGGTCGGGGACAACTAATGAAAAACTGTTTTTT. It specifies CASRSGTTNEKLFF.

V gene TRBV4-2 combines with J gene TRBJ1-1; no clear D gene. V shed 0 bases and J shed 1 base, with 12 bases lying between them. Germline lookup yields CDR1 LGHNA and CDR2 YNFKEQ. CDR3 length equals 16 residues. The CDR3 region has the DNA TGTGCCAGCAGCCAAGATCAAGGACGGGAGAACACTGAAGCTTTCTTT. As protein: CASSQDQGRENTEAFF.

J is TRBJ2-6 and V is TRBV20-1, with D perhaps TRBD1 (5 bases). V was trimmed by 1 base and J by 7 bases, leaving 14 bases between them. The CDR3 length is 15 residues. Germline V gene lookup returns CDR1 DFQATT and CDR2 SNEGSKA (reference sequence). The CDR3 DNA follows: TGCAGTGCTAGAGGACAGTTCTGGGGAGCCAACGTCCTGACTTTC. It encodes CSARGQFWGANVLTF.

J is TRBJ2-3 and V is TRBV20-1, with 16 bases lining up with TRBD2. CDR3 length: 17 amino acids. J was trimmed by 14 bases and V by 3 bases; bases with no gene match: 17. Germline CDR1 is DFQATT and CDR2 is SNEGSKA (reference sequence). CDR3 bases: TGCAGTGCTAGTCAGGGACTAGCGGGAGGGCCTCACGGATACGCGTATTTT. Amino acids: CSASQGLAGGPHGYAYF.

Comments on this clonotype: Germline is not matched at one junction end, which may reflect a read error. The chain has TRBV18 and TRBJ1-1, with D perhaps matching TRBD1 (5 bases). CDR1 is KGHSH and CDR2 is LQKENI in the germline V gene. This CDR3 has 12 amino acids. In DNA form, the CDR3 reads TGTGCCAGCGCACCTGGGGGGGAGGAAGCTTTCTTT. Translating gives CASAPGGEEAFF. Full variable domain (missing parts from reference TRBV18 and TRBJ1-1): NAGVMQNPRHLVRRRGQEARLRCSPMKGHSHVYWYRQLPEEGLKFMVYLQKENIIDESGMPKERFSAEFPKEGPSILRIQQVVRGDSAAYFCASAPGGEEAFFGQGTRLTVV.

The CDR3 DNA sequence: TGTGCCAGCAGCGAGGGTTTAGGTGCCACTGAAGCTTTCTTT. This sequence encodes CASSEGLGATEAFF. This chain joins TRBV7-6 and TRBJ1-1, with unresolved D. The CDR3 length is 14 residues. V was clipped by 5 bases and J by 4 bases, with 14 bases between them. The germline V gene encodes CDR1 SGHVS and CDR2 FNYEAQ.

V is TRBV5-1 and J is TRBJ2-7, with a tentative D call TRBD1 (6 bases). The CDR3 has 15 amino acids. Trimming left V 3 bases short and J 0 bases short, with 13 bases between. Per the germline V gene, CDR1 is SGHRS and CDR2 is YFSETQ. The CDR3 region is CASSWGRTSSYEQYF. CDR3 nucleotides: TGCGCCAGCAGCTGGGGGCGGACCTCCTCCTACGAGCAGTACTTC.

The chain couples TRBV9 to TRBJ2-3; D gene unclear. CDR1 SGDLS and CDR2 YYNGEE come from the germline V gene. The CDR3 has 15 amino acids. With 4 bases removed from V and 6 bases from J, the gap between germline ends came to 18 bases. This CDR3 is CASSPPNPYDDTQYF. The CDR3 bases are TGTGCCAGCAGCCCCCCCAACCCCTATGACGATACGCAGTATTTT.

V usage is TRBV29-1 and J usage is TRBJ2-5, with no clear D. Germline CDR1 and CDR2: SQVTM and ANQGSEA. CDR3 size: 11 residues. Between the trimmed V and J ends, which lost 7 bases and 5 bases, there was a span of 11 bases. The chain's CDR3 is CSGVATETQYF. The CDR3 DNA follows: TGCAGCGGTGTGGCGACGGAGACCCAGTACTTC. Together with reference TRBV29-1 and TRBJ2-5, the CDR3 gives the full variable domain: SAVISQKPSRDICQRGTSLTIQCQVDSQVTMMFWYRQQPGQSLTLIATANQGSEATYESGFVIDKFPISRPNLTFSTLTVSNMSPEDSSIYLCSGVATETQYFGPGTRLLVL.

The chain couples TRBV9 to TRBJ1-2; D remains unclear. CDR3 length equals 13 residues. The germline CDR1 and CDR2 sequences are SGDLS and YYNGEE. The V and J ends lost 2 bases and 4 bases respectively, with 9 bases between them. The CDR3 nucleotides read TGTGCCAGCAGCGTCTCGGTCTCCTATGGCTACACCTTC. It yields the protein CASSVSVSYGYTF.

The chain has TRBV10-2 and TRBJ2-7; D is undetermined. Germline V CDR1 and CDR2: WSHSY, SAAADI. V was shortened by 4 bases and J by 0 bases, with 13 bases between the two germline ends. CDR3 size: 15 residues. The CDR3 protein is CASSVGVSGSYEQYF. The CDR3 bases are TGCGCCAGCAGTGTAGGAGTCAGTGGCTCCTACGAGCAGTACTTC.

The chain links TRBV27 to TRBJ2-7, with 7 bases matching TRBD2. CDR3 length: 15 residues. Germline V CDR1 and CDR2: MNHEY, SMNVEV (reference sequence). With 4 bases clipped from V and 6 bases from J, the junction kept 12 bases outside the gene matches. CDR3 DNA sequence: TGTGCCAGCAGTTCCGTTAGCGGGTCCGGTCTCGAGCAGTACTTC. It specifies CASSSVSGSGLEQYF.

The chain combines TRBV29-1 with TRBJ2-1; 9 bases fit TRBD2. J gave up 4 bases and V 3 bases, and 4 bases lay outside the gene matches. This CDR3 spans 14 amino acids. Germline V CDR1 and CDR2: SQVTM, ANQGSEA. CDR3 sequence (DNA): TGCAGCGTTGACAGACTAGCGGTTTACAATGAGCAGTTCTTC. Its translation: CSVDRLAVYNEQFF.

About this clonotype: The junction and the germline gene differ at one end; a read error may be behind it. The rearrangement uses TRBV29-1 and TRBJ2-1, with 13 nucleotides matching TRBD2. From germline, CDR1 is SQVTM and CDR2 ANQGSEA. The CDR3 extends over 16 amino acids. The CDR3 here is CGVELAGGPSYNEQFF. DNA for the CDR3: TGCGGCGTTGAACTAGCGGGAGGGCCCTCCTACAATGAGCAGTTCTTC.

The CDR3: CSARDSSGREYEQFF. The CDR3 nucleotides are TGCAGTGCTAGAGATTCAAGCGGGAGGGAGTACGAGCAGTTCTTC. The chain has TRBV20-1 and TRBJ2-1; 10 bases map to TRBD2. With V trimmed by 0 bases and J by 10 bases, 9 bases remained unmatched. In germline, CDR1 is DFQATT, CDR2 SNEGSKA (reference sequence). CDR3 length: 15 residues.

The CDR3 DNA follows: TGTGCCAGCAGCCAGGGACGGGTCTCCTACGAGCAGTTCTTC. Protein sequence: CASSQGRVSYEQFF. J is TRBJ2-1 and V is TRBV7-2; D assignment may be TRBD1 or TRBD2 (5 bases each). The V gene's germline CDR1 is SGHTA and CDR2 FQGNSA. V gave up 5 bases and J gave up 10 bases, with 18 bases separating them. This CDR3 spans 14 amino acids. Full variable domain (rest looked up from reference TRBV7-2 and TRBJ2-1): GAGVSQSPSNKVTEKGKDVELRCDPISGHTALYWYRQSLGQGLEFLIYFQGNSAPDKSGLPSDRFSAERTGGSVSTLTIQRTQQEDSAVYLCASSQGRVSYEQFFGPGTRLTVL.

This clonotype came up a few times. The chain joins TRBV7-8 to TRBJ2-7; D not resolved. The CDR3 is 14 residues long. The germline V gene encodes CDR1 SGHVS and CDR2 FQNEAQ. Trimming took 2 bases from V and 2 from J, leaving 10 bases between them. CDR3 sequence (DNA): TGTGCCAGCAGCTTAAACGCTCTCGCCTACGAGCAGTACTTC. Residues: CASSLNALAYEQYF.

The rearrangement uses TRBV20-1 and TRBJ2-7; either TRBD1 or TRBD2 may fit D (5 bases each). Germline CDR1 and CDR2: DFQATT and SNEGSKA (reference sequence). CDR3 length: 13 residues. V gave up 2 bases and J gave up 5 bases, with 13 bases separating them. The CDR3 nucleotides read TGCAGTGCTAGACTAGCAGGGAGAGACGAGCAGTACTTC. Translating it yields CSARLAGRDEQYF.

This chain links TRBV25-1 with TRBJ2-7; weak D call: TRBD2 (5 bases). The germline V and J ends were trimmed by 9 bases and 0 bases, with 12 bases remaining between them. CDR1 is MGHDK and CDR2 is SYGVNS in the germline V gene. CDR3 size: 13 residues. The CDR3 nucleotides are TGTGCCAGTGGTCGAGGGAGCTCCTACGAGCAGTACTTC. It encodes CASGRGSSYEQYF.

The chain uses TRBV25-1 and TRBJ2-7; D tentatively fits TRBD1 or TRBD2 (5 bases each). The DNA end is a closer match to TRBJ2-5, so the J assignment may be wrong. Germline CDR1 is MGHDK and CDR2 is SYGVNS. The CDR3 contains 16 residues. The chain's CDR3 is CASSDPRPGTSGTQYF. As DNA, the CDR3 is TGTGCCAGCAGTGACCCTCGTCCCGGGACCTCAGGGACCCAGTACTTC.